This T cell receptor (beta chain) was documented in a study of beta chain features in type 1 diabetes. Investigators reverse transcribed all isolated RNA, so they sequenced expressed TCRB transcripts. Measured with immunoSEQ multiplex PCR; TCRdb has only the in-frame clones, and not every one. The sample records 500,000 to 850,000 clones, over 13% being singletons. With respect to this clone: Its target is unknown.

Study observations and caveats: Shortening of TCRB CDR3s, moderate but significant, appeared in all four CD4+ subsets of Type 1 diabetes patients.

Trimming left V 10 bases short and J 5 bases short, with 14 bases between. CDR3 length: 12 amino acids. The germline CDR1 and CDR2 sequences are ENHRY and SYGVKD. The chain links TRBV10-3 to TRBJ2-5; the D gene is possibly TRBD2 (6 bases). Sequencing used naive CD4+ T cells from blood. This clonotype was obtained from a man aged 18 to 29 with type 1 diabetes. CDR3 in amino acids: CATEGGGETQYF. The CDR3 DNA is TGTGCCACCGAGGGAGGCGGCGAGACCCAGTACTTC.